This T cell receptor beta chain appears in the sequencing data of a study of blood T cell repertoires in COVID-19. Study details: COVID-19 samples, acute and convalescent, were from the United States, Italy and Spain. PBMCs, B-cell-depleted T cells, or T cells provided the cDNA or gDNA that made up the material.

Per the study methods: Estimation of nucleated cell counts relied on the amplification of reference gene primers. Clones were read by immunoSEQ multiplex PCR, and TCRdb kept only the in-frame ones, dropping some. That table furnishes V, J and clone size, whereas the DNA furnished D and trimming. The sample consists of 120,000 to 150,000 clones, around 83% of them appearing once. The germline V gene encodes CDR1 LGHNA and CDR2 YSLEER. Trimming took off 4 bases at V and 0 bases at J, with 17 bases between the two ends. The CDR3 is 17 amino acids. The sample comprised peripheral blood. V gene TRBV4-3 combines with J gene TRBJ2-3; possible D gene TRBD1, 6 bases. This receptor was identified in a human donor with acute or convalescent COVID-19. The donor label of this sample is uncertain. The CDR3 sequence: CASSRSSTGFSTDTQYF. The CDR3 DNA reads as TGCGCCAGCAGCCGAAGTTCGACAGGATTTAGCACAGATACGCAGTATTTT.